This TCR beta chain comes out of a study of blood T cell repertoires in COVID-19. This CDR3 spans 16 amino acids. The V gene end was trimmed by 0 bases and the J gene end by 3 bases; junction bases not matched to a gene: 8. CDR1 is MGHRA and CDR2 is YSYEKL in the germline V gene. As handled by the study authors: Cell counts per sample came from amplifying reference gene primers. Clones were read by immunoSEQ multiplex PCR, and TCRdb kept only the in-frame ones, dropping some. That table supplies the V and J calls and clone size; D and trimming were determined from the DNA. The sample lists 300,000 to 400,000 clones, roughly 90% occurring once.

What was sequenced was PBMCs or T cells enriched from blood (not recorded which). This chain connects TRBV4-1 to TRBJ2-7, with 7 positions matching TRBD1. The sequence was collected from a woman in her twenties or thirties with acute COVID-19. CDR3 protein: CASSQDRTGIYYEQYF. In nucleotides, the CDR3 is TGCGCCAGCAGCCAAGATCGGACAGGAATATACTACGAGCAGTACTTC.